This T cell receptor beta chain comes out of a study of T-cell reconstitution after alpha-beta-depleted transplantation in children. This clonotype was observed a few times. Construction of the TCRbeta library involved unique molecular identifiers. MiXCR, applied by TCRdb to the PCR reads, yields one record per CDR3 protein. The sample includes about 240,000 distinct CDR3 sequences, around 13% seen only once; the top ten take 2.6%. This CDR3 spans 17 amino acids. V dropped 0 bases and J dropped 4; count of bases not matched to a gene: 6. Germline V gene lookup returns CDR1 MNHEY and CDR2 SVGAGI. The receptor was derived from a human donor who donated a stem cell graft to a child with acute lymphoblastic leukemia. J is TRBJ2-5 and V is TRBV6-5; the match to TRBD2 covers 12 bases. The sequencing here drew on PBMCs from the stem cell graft donor, taken from the stem cell graft. The CDR3: CASSYSILAGGGETQYF. DNA of the CDR3: TGTGCCAGCAGTTACTCGATTCTAGCGGGAGGGGGAGAGACCCAGTACTTC.